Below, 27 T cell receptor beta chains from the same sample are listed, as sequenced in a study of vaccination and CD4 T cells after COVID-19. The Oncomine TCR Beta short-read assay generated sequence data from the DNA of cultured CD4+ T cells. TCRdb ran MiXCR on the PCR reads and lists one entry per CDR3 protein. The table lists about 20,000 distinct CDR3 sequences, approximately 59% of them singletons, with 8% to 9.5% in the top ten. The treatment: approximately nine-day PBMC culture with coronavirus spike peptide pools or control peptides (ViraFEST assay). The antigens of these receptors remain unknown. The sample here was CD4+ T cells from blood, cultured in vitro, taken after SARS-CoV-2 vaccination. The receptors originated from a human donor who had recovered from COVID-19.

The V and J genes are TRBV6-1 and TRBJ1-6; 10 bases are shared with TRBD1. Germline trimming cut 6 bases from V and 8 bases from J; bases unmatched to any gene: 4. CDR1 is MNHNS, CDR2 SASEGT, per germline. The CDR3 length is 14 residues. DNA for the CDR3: TGTGCCAGCAGGGACAGGGGGATTGATTCACCCCTCCACTTT. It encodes CASRDRGIDSPLHF.

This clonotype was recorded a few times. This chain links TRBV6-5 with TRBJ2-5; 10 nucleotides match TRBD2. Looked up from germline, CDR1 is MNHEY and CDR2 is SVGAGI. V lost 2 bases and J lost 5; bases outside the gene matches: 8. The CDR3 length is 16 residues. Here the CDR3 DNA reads TGTGCCAGCAGTTACGGGCTAGCGGGAGTTCGCGAGACCCAGTACTTC. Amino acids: CASSYGLAGVRETQYF.

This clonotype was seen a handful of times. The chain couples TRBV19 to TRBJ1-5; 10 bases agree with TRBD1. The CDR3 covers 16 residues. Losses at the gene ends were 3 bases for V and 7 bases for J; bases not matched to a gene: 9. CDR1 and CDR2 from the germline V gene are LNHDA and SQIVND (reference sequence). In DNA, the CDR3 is TGTGCCAGTAGTATCCTTAGGACAGGGGGGAGGCAGCCCCAGCATTTT. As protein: CASSILRTGGRQPQHF.

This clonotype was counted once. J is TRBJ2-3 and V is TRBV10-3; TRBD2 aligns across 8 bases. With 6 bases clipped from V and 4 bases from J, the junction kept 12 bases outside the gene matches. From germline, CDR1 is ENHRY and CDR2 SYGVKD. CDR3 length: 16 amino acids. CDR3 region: CAIREPGLGISDTQYF. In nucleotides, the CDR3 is TGTGCCATCAGGGAACCGGGACTAGGTATATCAGATACGCAGTATTTT.

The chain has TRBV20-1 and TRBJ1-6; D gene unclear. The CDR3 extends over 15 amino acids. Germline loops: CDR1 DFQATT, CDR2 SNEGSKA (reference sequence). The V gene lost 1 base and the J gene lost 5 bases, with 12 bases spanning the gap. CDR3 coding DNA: TGCAGTGCTAGAGTTGAAGGCCTCAATAATTCACCCCTCCACTTT. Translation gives CSARVEGLNNSPLHF.

As DNA, the CDR3 is TGTGCCACCAGTAGTTCGAGGGAATCCCGGGTGACCCAGTACTTC. It encodes CATSSSRESRVTQYF. The J gene is TRBJ2-5, the V gene TRBV24-1, with D tentatively TRBD2 (5 bases). CDR1 KGHDR and CDR2 SFDVKD come from the germline V gene. CDR3 length equals 15 residues. The germline V and J ends were trimmed by 6 bases and 7 bases, with 20 bases remaining between them.

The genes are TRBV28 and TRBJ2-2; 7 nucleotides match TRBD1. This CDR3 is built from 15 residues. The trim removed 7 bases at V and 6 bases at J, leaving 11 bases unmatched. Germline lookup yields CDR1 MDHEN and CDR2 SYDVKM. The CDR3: CASTHVGGASGELFF. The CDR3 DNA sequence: TGTGCCAGCACCCACGTAGGGGGCGCGTCCGGGGAGCTGTTTTTT.

Here the CDR3 DNA reads TGTGCCAGCAGTCGCGCGGGAGGTGGTACTGGCTACACCTTC. It specifies CASSRAGGGTGYTF. The chain links TRBV27 to TRBJ1-2, with unresolved D. This CDR3 has 14 residues. The germline CDR1 and CDR2 sequences are MNHEY and SMNVEV (reference sequence). V dropped 5 bases and J dropped 7 bases, with 17 bases sitting between them.

The CDR3 DNA reads as TGTGCCAGCAGCAAAGCTTTGGGACAGGGTGGTACTGAAGCTTTCTTT. Its protein is CASSKALGQGGTEAFF. J is TRBJ1-1 and V is TRBV21-1; the DNA was not used to check the table's D call, TRBD1. TRBV21-1 is recorded as a pseudogene. This CDR3 contains 16 residues.

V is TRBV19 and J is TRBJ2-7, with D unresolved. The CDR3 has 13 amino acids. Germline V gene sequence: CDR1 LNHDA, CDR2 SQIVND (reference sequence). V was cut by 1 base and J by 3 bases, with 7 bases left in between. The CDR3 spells CASSIGGGYEQYF. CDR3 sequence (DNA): TGTGCCAGTAGTATAGGAGGCGGCTACGAGCAGTACTTC.

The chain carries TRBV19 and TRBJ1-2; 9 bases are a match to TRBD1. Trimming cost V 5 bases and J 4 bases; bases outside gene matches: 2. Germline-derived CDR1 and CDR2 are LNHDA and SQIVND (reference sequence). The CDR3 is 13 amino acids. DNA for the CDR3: TGTGCCAGTAGTGGGGACAGGGCCTATGGCTACACCTTC. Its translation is CASSGDRAYGYTF.

The CDR3 region has the DNA TGTGCCAGCACTCAGGGACCTTCGGGCTACACCTTC. Its protein is CASTQGPSGYTF. The chain joins TRBV6-2 or TRBV6-3 to TRBJ1-2; D is possibly TRBD1 (5 bases). Germline CDR1 and CDR2: MNHEY and SVGEGT. Trimming removed 7 bases from V and 8 bases from J, with 14 bases in between. This CDR3 has 12 residues.

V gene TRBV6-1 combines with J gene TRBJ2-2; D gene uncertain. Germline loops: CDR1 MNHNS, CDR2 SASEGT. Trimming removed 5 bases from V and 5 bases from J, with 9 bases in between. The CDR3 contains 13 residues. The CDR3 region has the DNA TGTGCCAGCAGTCCGAGTTGGACCGGGGAGCTGTTTTTT. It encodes CASSPSWTGELFF.

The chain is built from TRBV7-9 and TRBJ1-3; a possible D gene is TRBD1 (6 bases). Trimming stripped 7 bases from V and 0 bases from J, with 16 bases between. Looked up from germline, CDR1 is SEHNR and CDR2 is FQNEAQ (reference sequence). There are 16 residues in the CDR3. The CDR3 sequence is CASTPPGVISGNTIYF. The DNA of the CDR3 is TGTGCCAGCACCCCCCCAGGGGTTATCTCTGGAAACACCATATATTTT.

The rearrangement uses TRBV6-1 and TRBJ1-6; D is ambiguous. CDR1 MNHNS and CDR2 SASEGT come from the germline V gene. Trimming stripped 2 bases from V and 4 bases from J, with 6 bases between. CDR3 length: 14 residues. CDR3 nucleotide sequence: TGTGCCAGCAGTGAAAGCAGTTATAATTCACCCCTCCACTTT. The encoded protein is CASSESSYNSPLHF.

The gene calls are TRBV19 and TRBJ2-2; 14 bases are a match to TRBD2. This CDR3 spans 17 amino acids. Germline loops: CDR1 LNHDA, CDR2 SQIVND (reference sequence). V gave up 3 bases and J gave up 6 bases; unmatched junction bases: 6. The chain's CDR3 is CASSIDKGLAGAGELFF. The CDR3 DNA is TGTGCCAGTAGTATTGATAAGGGACTAGCGGGAGCCGGGGAGCTGTTTTTT. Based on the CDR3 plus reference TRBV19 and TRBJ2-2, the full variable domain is DGGITQSPKYLFRKEGQNVTLSCEQNLNHDAMYWYRQDPGQGLRLIYYSQIVNDFQKGDIAEGYSVSREKKESFPLTVTSAQKNPTAFYLCASSIDKGLAGAGELFFGEGSRLTVL.

The CDR3 sequence: CASSRTSSGEQYF. The DNA of the CDR3 is TGTGCCAGCAGCCGCACTAGCTCGGGGGAGCAGTACTTC. The V and J genes are TRBV6-2 or TRBV6-3 and TRBJ2-7, with D maybe TRBD2 (6 bases). V was trimmed by 6 bases and J by 7 bases, leaving 16 bases between them. This CDR3 spans 13 amino acids. Looked up from germline, CDR1 is MNHEY and CDR2 is SVGEGT.

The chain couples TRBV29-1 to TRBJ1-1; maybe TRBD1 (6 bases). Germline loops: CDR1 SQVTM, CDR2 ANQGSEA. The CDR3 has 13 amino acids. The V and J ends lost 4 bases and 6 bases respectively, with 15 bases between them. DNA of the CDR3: TGCAGCGTTGTTCGGAGGGGGAGGCCTGAAGCTTTCTTT. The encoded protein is CSVVRRGRPEAFF.

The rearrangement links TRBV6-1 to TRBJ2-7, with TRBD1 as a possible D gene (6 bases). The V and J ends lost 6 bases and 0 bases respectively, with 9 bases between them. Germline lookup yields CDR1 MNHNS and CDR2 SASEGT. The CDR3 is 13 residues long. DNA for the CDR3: TGTGCCAGCAGGGTCAGGGGCTCCTACGAGCAGTACTTC. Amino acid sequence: CASRVRGSYEQYF.

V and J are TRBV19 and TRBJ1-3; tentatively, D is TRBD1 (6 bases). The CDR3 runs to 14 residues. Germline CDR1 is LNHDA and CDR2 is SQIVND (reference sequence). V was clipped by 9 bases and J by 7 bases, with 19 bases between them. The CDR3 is CASQIGGPANTIYF. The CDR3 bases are TGTGCCAGCCAAATCGGGGGCCCGGCCAACACCATATATTTT. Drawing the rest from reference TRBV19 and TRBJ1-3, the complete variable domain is DGGITQSPKYLFRKEGQNVTLSCEQNLNHDAMYWYRQDPGQGLRLIYYSQIVNDFQKGDIAEGYSVSREKKESFPLTVTSAQKNPTAFYLCASQIGGPANTIYFGEGSWLTVV.

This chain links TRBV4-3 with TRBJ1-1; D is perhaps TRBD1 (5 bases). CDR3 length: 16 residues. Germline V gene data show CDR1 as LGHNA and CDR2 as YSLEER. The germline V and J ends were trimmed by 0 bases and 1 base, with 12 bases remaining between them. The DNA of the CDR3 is TGCGCCAGCAGCCAAGATTACGGGGGATCGAACACTGAAGCTTTCTTT. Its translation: CASSQDYGGSNTEAFF.

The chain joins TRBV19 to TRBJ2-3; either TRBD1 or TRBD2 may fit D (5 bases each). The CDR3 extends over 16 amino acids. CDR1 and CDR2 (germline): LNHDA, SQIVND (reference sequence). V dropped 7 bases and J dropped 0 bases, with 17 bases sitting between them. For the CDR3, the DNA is TGTGCCAGTACCCTTCTCGGGGCGCCTAGCACAGATACGCAGTATTTT. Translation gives CASTLLGAPSTDTQYF.

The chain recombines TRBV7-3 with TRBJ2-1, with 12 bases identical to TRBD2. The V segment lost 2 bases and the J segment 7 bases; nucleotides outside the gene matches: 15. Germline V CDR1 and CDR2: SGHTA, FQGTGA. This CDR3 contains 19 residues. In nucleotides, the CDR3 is TGTGCCAGCAGCTTAGGTCCCCTAGCGGGAGGGCCGTCGGGGAATGAGCAGTTCTTC. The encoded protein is CASSLGPLAGGPSGNEQFF. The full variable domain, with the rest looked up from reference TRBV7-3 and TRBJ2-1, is GAGVSQTPSNKVTEKGKYVELRCDPISGHTALYWYRQSLGQGPEFLIYFQGTGAADDSGLPNDRFFAVRPEGSVSTLKIQRTERGDSAVYLCASSLGPLAGGPSGNEQFFGPGTRLTVL.

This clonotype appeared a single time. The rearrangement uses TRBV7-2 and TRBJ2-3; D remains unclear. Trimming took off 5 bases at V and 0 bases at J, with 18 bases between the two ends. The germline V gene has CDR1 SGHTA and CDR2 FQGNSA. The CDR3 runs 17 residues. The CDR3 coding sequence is TGTGCCAGCAGCCACCAAGCCGGGCCCTCTAGCACAGATACGCAGTATTTT. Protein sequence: CASSHQAGPSSTDTQYF.

CDR3 DNA sequence: TGCAGTGCTAGGGATAGCGGGAGTATGTACGAGCAGTACTTC. Amino acid sequence: CSARDSGSMYEQYF. The rearrangement links TRBV20-1 to TRBJ2-7; 9 nucleotides align to TRBD2. The CDR3 is made up of 14 amino acids. Germline assignment: CDR1 DFQATT and CDR2 SNEGSKA (reference sequence). V dropped 3 bases and J dropped 4; count of bases not matched to a gene: 7.

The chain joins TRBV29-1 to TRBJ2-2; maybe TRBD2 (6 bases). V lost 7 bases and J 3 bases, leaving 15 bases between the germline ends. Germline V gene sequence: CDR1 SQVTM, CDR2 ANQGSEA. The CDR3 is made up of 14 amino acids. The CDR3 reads CSAAGTLYTGELFF. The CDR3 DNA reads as TGCAGCGCCGCGGGGACCCTTTACACCGGGGAGCTGTTTTTT.

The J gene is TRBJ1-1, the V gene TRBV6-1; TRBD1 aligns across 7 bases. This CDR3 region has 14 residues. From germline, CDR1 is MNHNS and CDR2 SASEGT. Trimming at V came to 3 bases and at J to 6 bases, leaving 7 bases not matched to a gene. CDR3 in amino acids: CASSDRQGVAEAFF. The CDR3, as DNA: TGTGCCAGCAGTGACCGACAGGGTGTCGCTGAAGCTTTCTTT.